The next 25 T cell receptor beta chains were all read from a single sample in a study of CD8+CD57+ T cells in acquired aplastic anemia. Genomic DNA acted as the template from which TCR beta VDJ combination and CDR3 sequence profiling were carried out. TCRdb fed the reads into MiXCR, producing one record per CDR3 protein. The table shows approximately 220,000 distinct CDR3 sequences, with approximately 50% occurring only once. Only patients with CD8+CD57+ cell expansion on flow cytometry were chosen for sequencing. The source material was sorted CD4+, CD8+, or CD8+CD57+ T cells (not recorded which) from PBMCs. These receptors were collected from a human donor with aplastic anemia.

Only a few counts were recorded for this clonotype. The chain employs TRBV6-2 or TRBV6-3 and TRBJ1-5, with D hard to call. The ends were cut back, 0 bases at V and 0 bases at J, with 9 bases in the middle. The CDR3 sequence is 16 residues long. CDR1 is MNHEY, CDR2 SVGEGT, per germline. The CDR3 protein is CASSYSRVYSNQPQHF. DNA for the CDR3: TGTGCCAGCAGTTACTCGAGGGTCTATAGCAATCAGCCCCAGCATTTT.

V usage is TRBV7-2 and J usage is TRBJ1-3; D remains unclear. The V end was cut by 5 bases, the J end by 0 bases, with 8 bases between. The CDR3 covers 14 residues. Germline loops: CDR1 SGHTA, CDR2 FQGNSA. The chain's CDR3 is CASSRSSSGNTIYF. The CDR3 DNA sequence: TGTGCCAGCAGCCGGAGTAGCTCTGGAAACACCATATATTTT.

This clonotype has a handful of counts. V gene TRBV7-6 combines with J gene TRBJ2-2; 7 nucleotides match TRBD1. The CDR3 sequence is 13 residues long. J was trimmed by 7 bases and V by 3 bases; bases with no gene match: 2. Looked up from germline, CDR1 is SGHVS and CDR2 is FNYEAQ. CDR3 in DNA: TGTGCCAGCAGCTTGACAGGGATCGGGGAGCTGTTTTTT. Translated: CASSLTGIGELFF.

As concerns this clonotype: Being one base from a much bigger clone, this may be a read error. The CDR3 coding sequence is TGTGCCATCAGCGTTGGGGGGGGCCCCGGCAATGAGCAGTTCTTC. It encodes CAISVGGGPGNEQFF. The chain has TRBV9 and TRBJ2-1; D possibly corresponds to TRBD2 (7 bases). The CDR3 is 15 residues long. Germline CDR1 SGDLS, CDR2 YYNGEE.

This clonotype was counted only a few times. The chain has TRBV30 and TRBJ2-1; the D is unclear. Trimming left V 0 bases short and J 4 bases short, with 7 bases between. The CDR3 extends over 13 amino acids. Germline CDR1 and CDR2: GTSNPN and SVGIG (reference sequence). CDR3 sequence reads: CAWSVLQYNEQFF. CDR3 nucleotides: TGTGCCTGGAGTGTACTTCAGTACAATGAGCAGTTCTTC. The whole variable domain, filled in from reference TRBV30 and TRBJ2-1, reads SQTIHQWPATLVQPVGSPLSLECTVEGTSNPNLYWYRQAAGRGLQLLFYSVGIGQISSEVPQNLSASRPQDRQFILSSKKLLLSDSGFYLCAWSVLQYNEQFFGPGTRLTVL.

This chain joins TRBV29-1 and TRBJ2-3; D gene ambiguous. Trimming left V 2 bases short and J 3 bases short, with 3 bases between. CDR1 is SQVTM and CDR2 is ANQGSEA in the germline V gene. The CDR3 has 11 amino acids. The CDR3 nucleotides are TGCAGCGTTGAACGAACAGATACGCAGTATTTT. This sequence encodes CSVERTDTQYF.

This clonotype was seen ten or more times. The rearrangement uses TRBV27 and TRBJ1-1; 7 nucleotides match TRBD1. There are 12 residues in the CDR3. In germline, CDR1 is MNHEY, CDR2 SMNVEV (reference sequence). V shed 4 bases, J shed 7 bases, and the junction held 3 bases outside the gene matches. The CDR3 DNA follows: TGTGCCAGCAGTTCCCGACAGGGTGAAGCTTTCTTT. This gives the protein CASSSRQGEAFF.

This clonotype appeared many times. The chain joins TRBV6-2 or TRBV6-3 to TRBJ2-7; weak D call: TRBD2 (7 bases). Germline-derived CDR1 and CDR2 are MNHEY and SVGEGT. With 2 bases removed from V and 2 bases from J, the gap between germline ends came to 10 bases. The CDR3 is 14 residues long. CDR3 sequence (DNA): TGTGCCAGCAGTTACGGGCGGGGGCCCTACGAGCAGTACTTC. Its translation is CASSYGRGPYEQYF.

This clonotype was observed at least ten times. The chain couples TRBV4-1 to TRBJ1-1; 9 bases fit TRBD1. This CDR3 has 15 residues. Germline values: CDR1 MGHRA, CDR2 YSYEKL. Trimming took 4 bases from V and 8 from J; bases not matched to a gene: 11. In DNA form, the CDR3 reads TGCGCCAGCAGCCCCGTGGGGACAGGGAGAGTAGAAGCTTTCTTT. Residues: CASSPVGTGRVEAFF.

This clonotype turned up a few times. The chain links TRBV6-1 to TRBJ1-1, with D perhaps TRBD1 (6 bases). This CDR3 is 14 amino acids long. V lost 2 bases to trimming and J lost 1 base, with 8 bases between them. Germline loops: CDR1 MNHNS, CDR2 SASEGT. CDR3 region: CASSESGANTEAFF. The CDR3, as DNA: TGTGCCAGCAGTGAATCAGGGGCGAACACTGAAGCTTTCTTT.

This clonotype was counted between two and nine times. A read error may be the cause here, since a much bigger clone is one base away. The chain couples TRBV19 to TRBJ1-3; D possibly corresponds to TRBD1 (6 bases). CDR3 size: 16 residues. Germline-derived CDR1 and CDR2 are LNHDA and SQIVND (reference sequence). The CDR3, as DNA: TGTGCCAGTAGTATCGAACAGGGAAGCTCTGGAAACACCGTATATTTT. Translated, it gives CASSIEQGSSGNTVYF.

CDR3 protein: CSAYTGRATGGYTF. The CDR3 region has the DNA TGCAGTGCTTATACCGGGAGAGCCACGGGCGGCTACACCTTC. This chain connects TRBV20-1 to TRBJ1-2; D uncertain. The ends were cut back, 5 bases at V and 8 bases at J, with 21 bases in the middle. The CDR3 spans 14 residues. Germline CDR1 DFQATT, CDR2 SNEGSKA (reference sequence).

This clonotype appeared a single time. At one end, the junction sequence differs from germline, possibly due to a read error. V and J are TRBV4-2 and TRBJ2-7; possibly TRBD2 for D (6 bases). This CDR3 spans 15 amino acids. CDR1 is LGHNA and CDR2 is YNFKEQ in the germline V gene. CDR3 DNA sequence: TGTGCCAGCAGCCAAGATCTAGCCAGCGGGTACGGGCAGTACTTC. Translated: CASSQDLASGYGQYF.

A remark on this clonotype: Sequence at one end of the junction differs from germline and may be a read error. V usage is TRBV27 and J usage is TRBJ2-1; D may correspond to TRBD1 or TRBD2 (6 bases each). Per the germline V gene, CDR1 is MNHEY and CDR2 is SMNVEV (reference sequence). CDR3 length: 15 amino acids. The CDR3 loop reads CACSYEWGARNEQFF. The CDR3 DNA reads as TGTGCCTGCAGTTATGAGTGGGGGGCGCGGAATGAGCAGTTCTTC.

At least ten counts were recorded for this clonotype. V usage is TRBV6-1 and J usage is TRBJ2-5; 7 bases are a match to TRBD1. Germline V gene sequence: CDR1 MNHNS, CDR2 SASEGT. The CDR3 consists of 15 residues. The V gene end was trimmed by 4 bases and the J gene end by 1 base; junction bases not matched to a gene: 6. The CDR3 bases are TGTGCCAGCAGTGTAGCGCCAGGGGGCCAAGAGACCCAGTACTTC. This sequence encodes CASSVAPGGQETQYF.

This clonotype was detected only a few times. The CDR3 sequence: CASSLSGTGNGYTF. The CDR3 DNA reads TGTGCCAGCAGTCTCTCCGGGACAGGGAATGGCTACACCTTC. The chain has TRBV28 and TRBJ1-2; 9 nucleotides agree with TRBD1. V lost 5 bases to trimming and J lost 6 bases; unmatched junction nucleotides: 7. The CDR3 loop spans 14 amino acids. In germline, CDR1 is MDHEN, CDR2 SYDVKM.

This clonotype was detected ten times or more. V and J are TRBV20-1 and TRBJ1-2, with 9 bases fitting TRBD1. CDR3 length: 14 residues. The V and J ends lost 3 bases and 4 bases, in that order; junction bases with no gene match: 6. Per the germline V gene, CDR1 is DFQATT and CDR2 is SNEGSKA (reference sequence). Written as DNA, the CDR3 is TGCAGTGCTAGTGATCCACAGGGGGCCTATGGCTACACCTTC. Its translation: CSASDPQGAYGYTF.

As regards this clonotype: One end of the junction does not line up with germline, which may come from a read error. V is TRBV7-2 and J is TRBJ1-1; D is possibly TRBD1 (6 bases). CDR3 length: 15 amino acids. Germline lookup yields CDR1 SGHTA and CDR2 FQGNSA. The CDR3 nucleotides read TGTGACAGCAGCTTAACCACAGGGAAGAACACTGAAGCTTTCTTT. It codes for CDSSLTTGKNTEAFF.

V is TRBV5-1 and J is TRBJ2-7; 11 bases fit TRBD1. CDR1 SGHRS and CDR2 YFSETQ come from the germline V gene. This CDR3 has 18 amino acids. Trimming cost V 0 bases and J 2 bases; bases outside gene matches: 10. CDR3 amino acids: CASSLVLTPGQGAYEQYF. As DNA, the CDR3 is TGCGCCAGCAGCTTGGTCCTTACTCCGGGACAGGGGGCCTACGAGCAGTACTTC.

The genes are TRBV10-1 and TRBJ1-1; D not resolved. CDR3 length: 15 residues. V gave up 2 bases and J gave up 3 bases, with 13 bases separating them. Germline CDR1 is WNHNN and CDR2 is SYGVQD (reference sequence). The CDR3 spells CASSEGPGVHTEAFF. CDR3 sequence (DNA): TGCGCCAGCAGTGAGGGTCCGGGCGTGCACACTGAAGCTTTCTTT.

This clonotype was recorded at least ten times. This rearrangement joins TRBV9 to TRBJ2-7; D is uncertain. This CDR3 has 14 residues. CDR1 and CDR2 from the germline V gene are SGDLS and YYNGEE. Trimming pared 0 bases from V and 2 bases from J, leaving 9 bases between. CDR3 bases: TGTGCCAGCAGCGTAGAGGCCATGGCCTACGAGCAGTACTTC. It encodes CASSVEAMAYEQYF.

The chain couples TRBV11-1 to TRBJ2-7; possibly TRBD1 for D (6 bases). CDR1 and CDR2 from the germline V gene are SGHAT and FQDESV (reference sequence). Trimming took off 4 bases at V and 4 bases at J, with 17 bases between the two ends. This CDR3 comprises 15 residues. The CDR3 spells CASSYLQGVPYEQYF. The CDR3 DNA reads TGTGCCAGCAGCTACCTACAGGGTGTGCCTTACGAGCAGTACTTC. Variable domain in full (rest from reference TRBV11-1 and TRBJ2-7): EAEVAQSPRYKITEKSQAVAFWCDPISGHATLYWYRQILGQGPELLVQFQDESVVDDSQLPKDRFSAERLKGVDSTLKIQPAELGDSAMYLCASSYLQGVPYEQYFGPGTRLTVT.

This clonotype was detected a few times. This chain uses TRBV10-2 with TRBJ1-2; possible D gene TRBD1, 5 bases. CDR3 length: 17 amino acids. Germline-derived CDR1 and CDR2 are WSHSY and SAAADI. V was trimmed by 4 bases and J by 2 bases, leaving 20 bases between them. The CDR3 loop reads CASSAPGREGQNYGYTF. In DNA, the CDR3 is TGCGCCAGCAGTGCACCGGGGCGCGAGGGTCAGAACTATGGCTACACCTTC.

This sequence joins TRBV6-9 and TRBJ2-7, with 8 bases identical to TRBD1. From germline, CDR1 is MNHGY and CDR2 SVAAGI. The length of the CDR3 is 13 residues. V was clipped by 6 bases and J by 3 bases; unmatched bases: 4. CDR3 in amino acids: CASRGQGYYEQYF. The CDR3 nucleotides read TGTGCCAGCAGAGGACAGGGTTACTACGAGCAGTACTTC.

The chain uses TRBV29-1 and TRBJ1-2, with D unresolved. The CDR3 contains 12 residues. In germline, CDR1 is SQVTM, CDR2 ANQGSEA. V lost 6 bases and J lost 3, with 11 bases in between. The CDR3 here is CSVDQRHYGYTF. The CDR3 DNA follows: TGCAGCGTCGATCAGAGACACTATGGCTACACCTTC.